At least ten counts were recorded for the clone carrying this TCR beta chain. TCRdb reprocessed the PCR reads with MiXCR, giving one entry per CDR3 protein. The sample has about 20,000 distinct CDR3 sequences, less than 50% seen once; the top ten hold around 30%. The data derive from a study of tumor-infiltrating lymphocytes in oesophageal squamous cell carcinoma. The origin of this receptor is a male donor with esophageal squamous cell carcinoma. The material sequenced was esophageal tumor tissue.

This CDR3 is CASRSTGADTQYF. CDR3 in DNA: TGCGCCAGCAGAAGCACAGGGGCAGATACGCAGTATTTT. The chain recombines TRBV5-1 with TRBJ2-3; 7 bases align to TRBD1. There are 13 residues in the CDR3. The germline V gene encodes CDR1 SGHRS and CDR2 YFSETQ. The ends lost 5 bases at V and 4 bases at J; junction bases unmatched: 4. Filled out from reference TRBV5-1 and TRBJ2-3, the complete variable domain reads KAGVTQTPRYLIKTRGQQVTLSCSPISGHRSVSWYQQTPGQGLQFLFEYFSETQRNKGNFPGRFSGRQFSNSRSEMNVSTLELGDSALYLCASRSTGADTQYFGPGTRLTVL.